The next 32 T cell receptor beta chains were all read from a single sample in a study of blood T cell repertoires in COVID-19. Profiling relied on immunoSEQ multiplex PCR, and the TCRdb table lists in-frame clones only, not all of them. The table has some 150,000 clones, about 87% seen once; the top ten hold about 3.9%. Material for sequencing was peripheral blood. These receptors came from an older woman who had recovered from COVID-19.

J is TRBJ2-2 and V is TRBV29-1, with D unclear. The V gene's germline CDR1 is SQVTM and CDR2 ANQGSEA. V lost 4 bases to trimming and J lost 3 bases, with 9 bases between them. This CDR3 spans 13 amino acids. The CDR3 coding sequence is TGCAGCGTTGTGGGCAGTTACACCGGGGAGCTGTTTTTT. This codes for CSVVGSYTGELFF.

This chain joins TRBV28 and TRBJ2-7; TRBD1 matches 7 bases. This CDR3 has 14 amino acids. Germline V gene lookup returns CDR1 MDHEN and CDR2 SYDVKM. Germline trimming cut 6 bases from V and 2 bases from J; bases unmatched to any gene: 7. DNA for the CDR3: TGTGCCAGCAGCTCCCCGGGACAGACCTACGAGCAGTACTTC. Protein: CASSSPGQTYEQYF.

This clone was detected only a few times. The chain couples TRBV12-3 or TRBV12-4 to TRBJ2-5; no clear D gene. This CDR3 has 13 amino acids. V gave up 4 bases and J gave up 0 bases, with 6 bases separating them. The CDR3 sequence is CASSYNNQETQYF. DNA of the CDR3: TGTGCCAGCAGTTATAACAACCAAGAGACCCAGTACTTC.

This clone has just a few counts. The gene calls are TRBV29-1 and TRBJ2-3, with D tentatively TRBD2 (5 bases). V was cut by 5 bases and J by 1 base, with 16 bases left in between. The CDR3 has 15 residues. Germline loops: CDR1 SQVTM, CDR2 ANQGSEA. CDR3: CSVTGTEGGTDTQYF. The CDR3 DNA is TGCAGCGTTACGGGAACCGAGGGAGGCACAGATACGCAGTATTTT.

V is TRBV5-1 and J is TRBJ1-2; 12 bases map to TRBD1. The CDR3 runs 17 residues. Looked up from germline, CDR1 is SGHRS and CDR2 is YFSETQ. Trimming cost V 2 bases and J 5 bases; bases outside gene matches: 10. The CDR3 is CASSFEGQGASTYGYTF. CDR3 DNA sequence: TGCGCCAGCAGCTTTGAGGGACAGGGGGCTTCGACATATGGCTACACCTTC.

The chain is built from TRBV6-5 and TRBJ2-3; TRBD2 aligns across 8 bases. Germline V CDR1 and CDR2: MNHEY, SVGAGI. Trimming at V came to 11 bases and at J to 4 bases, leaving 11 bases not matched to a gene. The CDR3 contains 14 residues. The CDR3: CASRGGSSADTQYF. CDR3 DNA: TGTGCCTCCCGGGGGGGCAGTTCTGCAGATACGCAGTATTTT.

The chain combines TRBV6-2 or TRBV6-3 with TRBJ1-4, with D tentatively TRBD1 (6 bases). Per the germline V gene, CDR1 is MNHEY and CDR2 is SVGEGT. There are 14 residues in the CDR3. The V and J ends lost 4 bases and 5 bases respectively, with 11 bases between them. The CDR3 nucleotides read TGTGCCAGCAGTTCGCAGGGGCCGAATGAAAAACTGTTTTTT. Translated, it gives CASSSQGPNEKLFF.

The rearrangement joins TRBV5-4 to TRBJ1-2, with D uncertain. Germline CDR1 and CDR2: SGHNT and YYREEE (reference sequence). Between the trimmed V and J ends, which lost 1 base and 2 bases, there was a span of 15 bases. CDR3 length: 16 amino acids. The CDR3 is CASSLIPDKSNYGYTF. DNA of the CDR3: TGTGCCAGCAGCTTGATTCCCGACAAATCCAACTATGGCTACACCTTC.

The chain links TRBV2 to TRBJ1-5; no clear D gene. The CDR3 sequence is 12 residues long. Germline V gene lookup returns CDR1 SNHLY and CDR2 FYNNEI. V lost 3 bases and J 4 bases, leaving 4 bases between the germline ends. The DNA of the CDR3 is TGTGCCAGCAGTGAGAGTAATCAGCCCCAGCATTTT. This gives the protein CASSESNQPQHF.

This chain connects TRBV6-5 to TRBJ1-1; no reliable D call. This CDR3 is 10 amino acids long. Trimming removed 6 bases from V and 7 bases from J, with 6 bases in between. CDR1 and CDR2 (germline): MNHEY, SVGAGI. CDR3 protein: CASRQFEAFF. In nucleotides, the CDR3 is TGTGCCAGCAGGCAGTTTGAAGCTTTCTTT.

The genes are TRBV19 and TRBJ1-5; D remains ambiguous. V shed 6 bases and J shed 2 bases, with 5 bases lying between them. Germline CDR1 LNHDA, CDR2 SQIVND (reference sequence). This CDR3 contains 12 residues. The DNA of the CDR3 is TGTGCCAGTAGCCCTCGCAATCAGCCCCAGCATTTT. Protein product: CASSPRNQPQHF.

This clone appeared once. V usage is TRBV6-5 and J usage is TRBJ1-1; no definite D call. Per the germline V gene, CDR1 is MNHEY and CDR2 is SVGAGI. The CDR3 runs to 14 residues. With 0 bases removed from V and 0 bases from J, the gap between germline ends came to 5 bases. Here the CDR3 DNA reads TGTGCCAGCAGTTACTCGGGCCTGAACACTGAAGCTTTCTTT. Encoded protein: CASSYSGLNTEAFF.

This clone was detected only once. This sequence joins TRBV2 and TRBJ2-3, with a tentative D call TRBD2 (5 bases). Trimming left V 6 bases short and J 0 bases short, with 13 bases between. CDR1 SNHLY and CDR2 FYNNEI come from the germline V gene. The CDR3 has 15 residues. The CDR3 loop is CASREDWTSTDTQYF. CDR3 coding DNA: TGTGCCAGCAGAGAGGACTGGACTAGCACAGATACGCAGTATTTT.

The rearrangement joins TRBV6-5 to TRBJ1-1; 10 bases are a match to TRBD1. V was clipped by 6 bases and J by 2 bases; unmatched bases: 3. The CDR3 extends over 14 amino acids. The germline CDR1 and CDR2 sequences are MNHEY and SVGAGI. Here the CDR3 DNA reads TGTGCCAGCAGGACAGGGGGCCTTAACACTGAAGCTTTCTTT. Translated: CASRTGGLNTEAFF.

V and J are TRBV28 and TRBJ2-7, with D tentatively TRBD1 (6 bases). V dropped 6 bases and J dropped 7 bases, with 13 bases sitting between them. The CDR3 consists of 12 residues. Germline V CDR1 and CDR2: MDHEN, SYDVKM. The CDR3 here is CASSKPRGEQYF. CDR3 nucleotides: TGTGCCAGCAGCAAACCCAGGGGAGAGCAGTACTTC. The full variable domain, completed using reference TRBV28 and TRBJ2-7, is DVKVTQSSRYLVKRTGEKVFLECVQDMDHENMFWYRQDPGLGLRLIYFSYDVKMKEKGDIPEGYSVSREKKERFSLILESASTNQTSMYLCASSKPRGEQYFGPGTRLTVT.

V and J are TRBV18 and TRBJ2-3; TRBD1 agrees at 8 bases. Germline V gene lookup returns CDR1 KGHSH and CDR2 LQKENI. With V trimmed by 0 bases and J by 4 bases, 9 bases remained unmatched. The CDR3 totals 17 residues. The CDR3 coding sequence is TGTGCCAGCTCACCACCGAACAGGGGGGACGGGTCAGATACGCAGTATTTT. It specifies CASSPPNRGDGSDTQYF.

In nucleotides, the CDR3 is TGTGCCAGCAGTTTCGCAGGGGAATACGAGCAGTACTTC. This codes for CASSFAGEYEQYF. The chain couples TRBV7-9 to TRBJ2-7; weak D call: TRBD1 (6 bases). Trimming pared 6 bases from V and 4 bases from J, leaving 13 bases between. CDR1 SEHNR and CDR2 FQNEAQ come from the germline V gene (reference sequence). The CDR3 is made up of 13 amino acids. The variable domain in full, completed from reference TRBV7-9 and TRBJ2-7, reads DTGVSQNPRHKITKRGQNVTFRCDPISEHNRLYWYRQTLGQGPEFLTYFQNEAQLEKSRLLSDRFSAERPKGSFSTLEIQRTEQGDSAMYLCASSFAGEYEQYFGPGTRLTVT.

The gene calls are TRBV29-1 and TRBJ2-5; D may be TRBD2 (5 bases). CDR1 SQVTM and CDR2 ANQGSEA come from the germline V gene. With 6 bases removed from V and 1 base from J, the gap between germline ends came to 12 bases. CDR3 length: 13 residues. The CDR3 sequence is CSVSGGPQETQYF. The CDR3 bases are TGCAGCGTCTCCGGAGGACCCCAAGAGACCCAGTACTTC. Supplemented by reference TRBV29-1 and TRBJ2-5, the full variable domain reads SAVISQKPSRDICQRGTSLTIQCQVDSQVTMMFWYRQQPGQSLTLIATANQGSEATYESGFVIDKFPISRPNLTFSTLTVSNMSPEDSSIYLCSVSGGPQETQYFGPGTRLLVL.

The rearrangement uses TRBV11-2 and TRBJ2-7; 8 nucleotides match TRBD1. Germline V gene sequence: CDR1 SGHAT, CDR2 FQNNGV. The CDR3 covers 15 residues. The trim removed 1 base at V and 6 bases at J, leaving 8 bases unmatched. CDR3 residues: CASSLGQGRRVEQYF. The CDR3 region has the DNA TGTGCCAGCAGCTTAGGACAGGGGCGCAGGGTCGAGCAGTACTTC.

The rearrangement joins TRBV2 to TRBJ1-5; tentative D call: TRBD1 (5 bases). The V end lost 11 bases, the J end lost 5 bases, and 13 bases lay between the germline ends. This CDR3 comprises 12 residues. Germline lookup yields CDR1 SNHLY and CDR2 FYNNEI. This chain's CDR3 is CAGGGEDQPQHF. The CDR3 nucleotides read TGTGCCGGGGGAGGGGAGGATCAGCCCCAGCATTTT.

V gene TRBV2 combines with J gene TRBJ2-5, with TRBD2 identical over 8 bases. Germline loops: CDR1 SNHLY, CDR2 FYNNEI. The CDR3 is 14 residues long. J was trimmed by 3 bases and V by 7 bases; bases with no gene match: 7. DNA of the CDR3: TGTGCCAGCACGGGGGGGAACCGAGAAGAGACCCAGTACTTC. Translated: CASTGGNREETQYF.

V is TRBV18 and J is TRBJ2-3, with TRBD2 matching over 13 bases. Germline-derived CDR1 and CDR2 are KGHSH and LQKENI. Germline trimming cut 3 bases from V and 6 bases from J; bases unmatched to any gene: 6. The CDR3 length is 16 residues. CDR3: CASSPRTSGGLDTQYF. The CDR3 DNA reads TGTGCCAGCTCACCGCGGACTAGCGGGGGCCTCGATACGCAGTATTTT.

The chain recombines TRBV6-1 with TRBJ1-3; D gene uncertain. Germline CDR1 is MNHNS and CDR2 is SASEGT. The CDR3 contains 12 residues. V was shortened by 2 bases and J by 3 bases, with 2 bases between the two germline ends. The CDR3: CASSELGNTIYF. CDR3 DNA: TGTGCCAGCAGTGAACTTGGAAACACCATATATTTT.

This clone appeared once. This chain uses TRBV19 with TRBJ1-1; the D gene is possibly TRBD1 (6 bases). The V and J ends lost 3 bases and 1 base respectively, with 18 bases between them. The CDR3 covers 17 residues. Germline loops: CDR1 LNHDA, CDR2 SQIVND (reference sequence). CDR3 bases: TGTGCCAGTAGTATTCCGGTGGTTACAGGGCAGAACACTGAAGCTTTCTTT. It translates to CASSIPVVTGQNTEAFF.

The chain couples TRBV11-2 to TRBJ1-4; D unclear. Between the trimmed V and J ends, which lost 5 bases and 0 bases, there was a span of 10 bases. The CDR3 covers 15 residues. CDR1 and CDR2 (germline): SGHAT, FQNNGV. CDR3 DNA sequence: TGTGCCAGCAGCAACACGCGGGCAACTAATGAAAAACTGTTTTTT. This codes for CASSNTRATNEKLFF.

The chain carries TRBV4-2 and TRBJ1-5, with TRBD1 as a possible D gene (6 bases). This CDR3 spans 20 amino acids. From germline, CDR1 is LGHNA and CDR2 YNFKEQ. The ends were cut back, 1 base at V and 0 bases at J, with 22 bases in the middle. CDR3 in amino acids: CASSQGGGAREKYSNQPQHF. The CDR3 DNA sequence: TGTGCCAGCAGCCAAGGAGGGGGGGCGAGGGAAAAGTATAGCAATCAGCCCCAGCATTTT.

This sequence joins TRBV2 and TRBJ1-6; D possibly corresponds to TRBD1 (5 bases). The CDR3 has 15 amino acids. Germline-derived CDR1 and CDR2 are SNHLY and FYNNEI. The ends were cut back, 2 bases at V and 0 bases at J, with 5 bases in the middle. CDR3 region: CASSETGSYNSPLHF. The CDR3 region has the DNA TGTGCCAGCAGTGAAACAGGCTCCTATAATTCACCCCTCCACTTT. Looking up the rest from reference TRBV2 and TRBJ1-6 gives the full variable domain: EPEVTQTPSHQVTQMGQEVILRCVPISNHLYFYWYRQILGQKVEFLVSFYNNEISEKSEIFDDQFSVERPDGSNFTLKIRSTKLEDSAMYFCASSETGSYNSPLHFGNGTRLTVT.

The chain carries TRBV4-2 and TRBJ1-5; the D is unclear. The CDR3 has 13 amino acids. Trimming took off 3 bases at V and 5 bases at J, with 8 bases between the two ends. Germline V lookup: CDR1 LGHNA, CDR2 YNFKEQ. The DNA of the CDR3 is TGTGCCAGCAGCCAGGAGAGAGATCAGCCCCAGCATTTT. This encodes CASSQERDQPQHF.

The CDR3 region is CASSASTGGEYGYTF. The CDR3 DNA follows: TGTGCCAGCAGCGCCTCAACAGGGGGCGAATATGGCTACACCTTC. The rearrangement uses TRBV9 and TRBJ1-2; 9 bases match TRBD1. Trimming removed 3 bases from V and 5 bases from J; junction bases left unmatched: 8. Germline V CDR1 and CDR2: SGDLS, YYNGEE. There are 15 residues in the CDR3.

The CDR3 DNA follows: TGTGCCAGCGGTGGGACAGGTAACGAGCAGTACTTC. As protein: CASGGTGNEQYF. This chain connects TRBV28 to TRBJ2-7; 8 nucleotides align to TRBD1. CDR3 length: 12 residues. Germline trimming cut 8 bases from V and 5 bases from J; bases unmatched to any gene: 5. The germline CDR1 and CDR2 sequences are MDHEN and SYDVKM.

V is TRBV5-4 and J is TRBJ2-7, with 9 bases lining up with TRBD1. The CDR3 contains 15 residues. In germline, CDR1 is SGHNT, CDR2 YYREEE (reference sequence). Trimming removed 0 bases from V and 4 bases from J; junction bases left unmatched: 5. The CDR3 sequence: CASSLEPGQGYEQYF. DNA of the CDR3: TGTGCCAGCAGCTTGGAGCCGGGACAGGGATACGAGCAGTACTTC.

This chain links TRBV4-1 with TRBJ2-1; maybe TRBD2 (5 bases). This CDR3 has 15 residues. V lost 0 bases, J lost 8 bases, and 14 bases lay in between. From germline, CDR1 is MGHRA and CDR2 YSYEKL. CDR3 DNA sequence: TGCGCCAGCAGCCAAGATACGGGTACGCGGGATGAGCAGTTCTTC. This encodes CASSQDTGTRDEQFF.